This entry features one T cell receptor beta chain sequence. These data come from a study of OX40 agonist ivuxolimab in advanced cancers. In the study overall: Melanoma, hepatocellular carcinoma, head and neck or renal cell cancer occurred in dose-escalation patients.

Repertoires were generated with immunoSEQ multiplex PCR, while TCRdb's copy carries only in-frame clones and drops some. The sample yields over 40,000 clones, around 81% seen once. Material: CD4+ or CD8+ T cells sorted from blood, obtained in a trial of the OX40 agonist ivuxolimab. The sequence was collected from an adult with an advanced solid tumor such as melanoma, head and neck, liver or kidney cancer.

CDR3 nucleotides: TGTGCCAGCAGCTTAGATGGCAGGGGGGAGACCCAGTACTTC. It codes for CASSLDGRGETQYF. The chain links TRBV11-2 to TRBJ2-5; 7 bases match TRBD1. Germline CDR1 and CDR2: SGHAT and FQNNGV. The CDR3 sequence is 14 residues long. Unmatched junction bases numbered 3, after V lost 0 bases and J lost 5 bases.